This TCR beta chain is from a study of response to subunit inactivated influenza vaccine. Findings of the study overall: Seasonal influenza vaccination, on each occasion, was suggested by the authors to recruit few new T cells.

As regards this clonotype: Its antigen is unknown.

Via MiXCR, TCRdb re-called the RT-PCR reads, giving one row per CDR3 protein. This sample has 650,000 to 800,000 distinct CDR3 sequences, with around 18% found just once. The CDR3 has 12 residues. CDR1 is DFQATT, CDR2 SNEGSKA, per germline (reference sequence). Trimming cost V 2 bases and J 7 bases, with 11 bases left between them. The sequences come from PBMCs from blood, collected 5 days after vaccination. V and J are TRBV20-1 and TRBJ1-1, with no clear D. This TCR was sampled from a man aged 45-65 years who received an inactivated influenza vaccine. CDR3 nucleotides: TGCAGTGCTAGATCCCTAGGGCTTGAAGCTTTCTTT. It encodes CSARSLGLEAFF.